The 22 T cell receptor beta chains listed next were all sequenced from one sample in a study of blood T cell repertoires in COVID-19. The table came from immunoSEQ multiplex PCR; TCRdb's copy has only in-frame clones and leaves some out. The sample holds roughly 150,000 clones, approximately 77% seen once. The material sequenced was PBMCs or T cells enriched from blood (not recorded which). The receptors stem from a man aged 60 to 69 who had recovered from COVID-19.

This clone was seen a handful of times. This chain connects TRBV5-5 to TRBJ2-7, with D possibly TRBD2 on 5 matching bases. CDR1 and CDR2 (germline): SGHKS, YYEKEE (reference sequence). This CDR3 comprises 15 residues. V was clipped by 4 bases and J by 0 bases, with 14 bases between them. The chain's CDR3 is CASSPSSSASYEQYF. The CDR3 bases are TGTGCCAGCAGCCCTAGCTCCTCAGCCTCCTACGAGCAGTACTTC.

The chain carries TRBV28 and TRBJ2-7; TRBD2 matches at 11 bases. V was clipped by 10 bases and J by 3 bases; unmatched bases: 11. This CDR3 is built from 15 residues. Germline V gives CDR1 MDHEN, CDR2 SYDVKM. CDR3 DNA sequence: TGTGCCATAGCGACCCTAGCGGGGGGACTCTACGAGCAGTACTTC. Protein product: CAIATLAGGLYEQYF. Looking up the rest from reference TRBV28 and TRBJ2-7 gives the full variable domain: DVKVTQSSRYLVKRTGEKVFLECVQDMDHENMFWYRQDPGLGLRLIYFSYDVKMKEKGDIPEGYSVSREKKERFSLILESASTNQTSMYLCAIATLAGGLYEQYFGPGTRLTVT.

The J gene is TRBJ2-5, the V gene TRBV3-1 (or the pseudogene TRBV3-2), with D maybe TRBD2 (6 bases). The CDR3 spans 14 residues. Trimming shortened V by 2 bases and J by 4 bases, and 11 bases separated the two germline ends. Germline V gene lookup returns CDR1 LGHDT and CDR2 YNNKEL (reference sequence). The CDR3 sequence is CASSQTSPRETQYF. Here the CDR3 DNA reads TGTGCCAGCAGCCAAACTAGCCCCCGAGAGACCCAGTACTTC.

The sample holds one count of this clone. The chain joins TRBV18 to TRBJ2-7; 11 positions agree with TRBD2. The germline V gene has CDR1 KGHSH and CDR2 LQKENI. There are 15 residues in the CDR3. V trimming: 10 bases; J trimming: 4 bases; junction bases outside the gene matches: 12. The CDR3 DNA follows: TGTGCCACCTCGACTAGCGGGGCTGGCCTTTACGAGCAGTACTTC. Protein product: CATSTSGAGLYEQYF.

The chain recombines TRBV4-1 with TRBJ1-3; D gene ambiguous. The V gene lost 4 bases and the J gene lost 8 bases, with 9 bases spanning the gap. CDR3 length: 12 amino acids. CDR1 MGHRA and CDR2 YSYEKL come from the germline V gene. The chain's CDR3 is CASSPGWDTIYF. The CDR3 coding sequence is TGCGCCAGCAGCCCGGGGTGGGACACCATATATTTT.

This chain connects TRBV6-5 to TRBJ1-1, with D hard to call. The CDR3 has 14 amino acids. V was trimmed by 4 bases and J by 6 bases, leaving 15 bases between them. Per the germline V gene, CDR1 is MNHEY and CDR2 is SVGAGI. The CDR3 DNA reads TGTGCCAGCAGTTCCCCCGAAGCGGGCCCTGAAGCTTTCTTT. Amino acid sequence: CASSSPEAGPEAFF.

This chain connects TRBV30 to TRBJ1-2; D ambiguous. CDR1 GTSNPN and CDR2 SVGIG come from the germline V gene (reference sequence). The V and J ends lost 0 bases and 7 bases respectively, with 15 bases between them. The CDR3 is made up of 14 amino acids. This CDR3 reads CAWSVLVRVPGYTF. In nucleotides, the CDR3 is TGTGCCTGGAGTGTATTGGTCCGGGTTCCTGGCTACACCTTC.

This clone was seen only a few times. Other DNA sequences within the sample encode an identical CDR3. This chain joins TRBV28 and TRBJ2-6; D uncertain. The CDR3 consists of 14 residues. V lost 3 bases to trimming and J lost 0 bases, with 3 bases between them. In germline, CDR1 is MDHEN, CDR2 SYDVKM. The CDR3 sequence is CASSFRSGANVLTF. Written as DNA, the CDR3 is TGTGCCAGCAGTTTCCGCTCTGGGGCCAACGTCCTGACTTTC.

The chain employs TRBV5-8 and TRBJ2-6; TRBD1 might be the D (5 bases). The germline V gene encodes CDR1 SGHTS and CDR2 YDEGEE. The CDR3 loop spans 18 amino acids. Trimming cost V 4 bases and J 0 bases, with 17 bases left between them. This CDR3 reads CASSLPPRTTSGANVLTF. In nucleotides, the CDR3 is TGTGCCAGCAGCCTCCCCCCGCGGACAACCTCTGGGGCCAACGTCCTGACTTTC.

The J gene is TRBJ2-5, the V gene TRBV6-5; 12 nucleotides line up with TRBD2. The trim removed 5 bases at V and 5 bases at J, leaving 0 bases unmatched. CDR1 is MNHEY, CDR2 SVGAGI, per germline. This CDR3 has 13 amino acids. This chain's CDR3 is CASSLAGGETQYF. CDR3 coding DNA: TGTGCCAGCAGTCTAGCGGGAGGGGAGACCCAGTACTTC.

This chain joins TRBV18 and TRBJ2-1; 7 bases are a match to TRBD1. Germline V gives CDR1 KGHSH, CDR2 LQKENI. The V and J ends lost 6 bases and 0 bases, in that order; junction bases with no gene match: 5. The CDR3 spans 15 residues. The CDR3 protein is CASSTTGSSYNEQFF. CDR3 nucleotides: TGTGCCAGCTCGACGACAGGGAGCTCCTACAATGAGCAGTTCTTC.

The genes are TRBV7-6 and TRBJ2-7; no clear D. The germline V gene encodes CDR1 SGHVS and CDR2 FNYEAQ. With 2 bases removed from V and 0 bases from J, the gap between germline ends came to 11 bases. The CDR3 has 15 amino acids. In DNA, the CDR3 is TGTGCCAGCAGCTTACGCGGAATTAGCTCCTACGAGCAGTACTTC. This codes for CASSLRGISSYEQYF.

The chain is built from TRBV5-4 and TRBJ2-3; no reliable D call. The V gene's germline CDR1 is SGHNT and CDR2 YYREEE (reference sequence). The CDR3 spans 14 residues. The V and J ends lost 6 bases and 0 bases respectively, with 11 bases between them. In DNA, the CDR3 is TGTGCCAGCACCGTCGAGGCTAGCACAGATACGCAGTATTTT. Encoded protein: CASTVEASTDTQYF. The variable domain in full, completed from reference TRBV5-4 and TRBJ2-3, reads ETGVTQSPTHLIKTRGQQVTLRCSSQSGHNTVSWYQQALGQGPQFIFQYYREEENGRGNFPPRFSGLQFPNYSSELNVNALELDDSALYLCASTVEASTDTQYFGPGTRLTVL.

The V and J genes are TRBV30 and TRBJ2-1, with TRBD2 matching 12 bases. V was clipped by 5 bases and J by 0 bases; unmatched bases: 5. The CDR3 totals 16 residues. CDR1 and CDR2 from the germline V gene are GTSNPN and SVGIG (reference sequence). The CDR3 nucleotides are TGTGCCTGGTTACTAGCGGGGGGCTCCTCCTACAATGAGCAGTTCTTC. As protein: CAWLLAGGSSYNEQFF.

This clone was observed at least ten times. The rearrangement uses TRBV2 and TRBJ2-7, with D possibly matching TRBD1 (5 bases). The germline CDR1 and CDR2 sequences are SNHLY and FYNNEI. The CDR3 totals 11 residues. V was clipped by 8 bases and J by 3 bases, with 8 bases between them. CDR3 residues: CASAQGYEQYF. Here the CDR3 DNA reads TGTGCCAGCGCGCAGGGCTACGAGCAGTACTTC.

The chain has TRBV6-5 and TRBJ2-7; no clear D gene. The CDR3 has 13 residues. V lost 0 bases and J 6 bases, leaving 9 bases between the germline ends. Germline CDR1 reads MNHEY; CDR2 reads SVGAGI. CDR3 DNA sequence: TGTGCCAGCAGTTACTCACTCACGGGCGAGCAGTACTTC. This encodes CASSYSLTGEQYF.

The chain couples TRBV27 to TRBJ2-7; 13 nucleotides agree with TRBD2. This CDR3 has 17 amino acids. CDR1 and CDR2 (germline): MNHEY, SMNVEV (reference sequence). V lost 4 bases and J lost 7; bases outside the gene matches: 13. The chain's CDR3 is CASSYTSGGAPSGEQYF. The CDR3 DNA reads TGTGCCAGCAGTTATACTAGCGGGGGGGCCCCCTCTGGGGAGCAGTACTTC.

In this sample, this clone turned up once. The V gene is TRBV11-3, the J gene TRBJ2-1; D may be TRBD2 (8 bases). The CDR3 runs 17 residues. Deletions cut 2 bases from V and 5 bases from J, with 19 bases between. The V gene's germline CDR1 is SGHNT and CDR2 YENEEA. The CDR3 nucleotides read TGTGCCAGCAGCTTAACCACGGTAGCGGGGACAGACAATGAGCAGTTCTTC. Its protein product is CASSLTTVAGTDNEQFF.

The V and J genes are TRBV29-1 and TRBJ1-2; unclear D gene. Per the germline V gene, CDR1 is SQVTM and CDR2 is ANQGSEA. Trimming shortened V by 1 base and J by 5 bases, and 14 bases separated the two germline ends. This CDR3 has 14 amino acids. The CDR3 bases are TGCAGCGTTGAAGTAGGGTCGGGGTTTTATGGCTACACCTTC. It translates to CSVEVGSGFYGYTF.

CDR3 bases: TGTGCCATCAGTGAGTCCCCGGGGTCCTACGAGCAGTACTTC. As protein: CAISESPGSYEQYF. The chain employs TRBV10-3 and TRBJ2-7, with a tentative D call TRBD2 (5 bases). CDR1 and CDR2 from the germline V gene are ENHRY and SYGVKD. This CDR3 region has 14 residues. Trimming removed 0 bases from V and 1 base from J, with 7 bases in between.

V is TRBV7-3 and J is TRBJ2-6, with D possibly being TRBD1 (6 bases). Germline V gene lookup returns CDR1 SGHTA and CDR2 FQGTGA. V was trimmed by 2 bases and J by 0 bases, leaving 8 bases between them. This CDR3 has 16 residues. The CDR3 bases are TGTGCCAGCAGCTTACAGGGGCGCTCTGGGGCCAACGTCCTGACTTTC. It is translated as CASSLQGRSGANVLTF.

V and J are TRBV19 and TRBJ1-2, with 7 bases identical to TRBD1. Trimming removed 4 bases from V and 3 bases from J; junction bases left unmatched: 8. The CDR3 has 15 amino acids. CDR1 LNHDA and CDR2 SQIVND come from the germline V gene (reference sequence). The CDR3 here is CASSNLLTGDYGYTF. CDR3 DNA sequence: TGTGCCAGTAGTAATCTTTTAACAGGGGACTATGGCTACACCTTC.